This T cell receptor beta chain was sequenced in a study of CD8 T cells in Susac syndrome. Germline-derived CDR1 and CDR2 are DFQATT and SNEGSKA (reference sequence). J was trimmed by 6 bases and V by 0 bases; bases with no gene match: 7. This CDR3 is built from 17 residues. The control group consisted of healthy donors matched for age and sex. TEMRA cells underwent FACS enrichment and CD8+ and CD4+ T cells underwent negative isolation. An input of about 0.5 to 1 ug of RNA was subjected to reverse transcription using random hexamers. Across 54 Vbeta and 13 Jbeta, TCR beta CDR3 was amplified with immunoSEQ multiplex PCR. Each CDR3 protein gets one entry after TCRdb re-called the immunoSEQ multiplex PCR reads with MiXCR. The table has roughly 180,000 distinct CDR3 sequences, about 95% seen once.

This chain joins TRBV20-1 and TRBJ2-1; 14 bases agree with TRBD2. The clonotype comes from a human donor in good health. Specimen: CD4+ T cells from PBMCs. In nucleotides, the CDR3 is TGCAGTGCTAGAGATTGGGGACTAGCGGGAGTTGGCAATGAGCAGTTCTTC. This gives the protein CSARDWGLAGVGNEQFF.